The 20 T cell receptor beta chains listed next were all sequenced from one sample in a study of shared clonotypes between healthy human individuals. The assay was immunoSEQ multiplex PCR, and TCRdb's table has in-frame clones only and misses some. The table lists fewer than 1.6 million clones, approximately 98.5% of them singletons. The sample comprised naive CD4+ T cells sorted from blood. The subset is: CD45RA+ positively selected. The receptors derive from a man between 25 and 39 years old in good health.

This rearrangement joins TRBV5-1 to TRBJ2-2; possible D gene TRBD2, 6 bases. The CDR3 extends over 17 amino acids. Trimming cost V 4 bases and J 5 bases, with 21 bases left between them. The germline V gene encodes CDR1 SGHRS and CDR2 YFSETQ. CDR3 sequence reads: CASSIAATGVWTGELFF. CDR3 nucleotides: TGCGCCAGCAGCATAGCCGCTACGGGAGTGTGGACCGGGGAGCTGTTTTTT.

This clone was picked up one time. The chain uses TRBV9 and TRBJ2-5; TRBD2 might be the D (6 bases). This CDR3 contains 16 residues. The germline CDR1 and CDR2 sequences are SGDLS and YYNGEE. V was shortened by 2 bases and J by 1 base, with 15 bases between the two germline ends. DNA for the CDR3: TGTGCCAGCAGCGTCCCCCGGGACTCAGCCCAAGAGACCCAGTACTTC. Translation gives CASSVPRDSAQETQYF.

The genes are TRBV5-1 and TRBJ2-1, with 9 bases that match TRBD2. CDR3 length: 15 residues. Germline CDR1 and CDR2: SGHRS and YFSETQ. Unmatched junction bases numbered 7, after V lost 4 bases and J lost 5 bases. The DNA for the CDR3 is TGCGCCAGCAGCCGCGGGACTAGCAATAACAATGAGCAGTTCTTC. It specifies CASSRGTSNNNEQFF. Variable domain in full (rest from reference TRBV5-1 and TRBJ2-1): KAGVTQTPRYLIKTRGQQVTLSCSPISGHRSVSWYQQTPGQGLQFLFEYFSETQRNKGNFPGRFSGRQFSNSRSEMNVSTLELGDSALYLCASSRGTSNNNEQFFGPGTRLTVL.

V usage is TRBV2 and J usage is TRBJ2-5; 8 bases line up with TRBD1. The V and J ends lost 5 bases and 3 bases, in that order; junction bases with no gene match: 2. Per germline, CDR1 SNHLY and CDR2 FYNNEI. The CDR3 spans 13 residues. The CDR3 bases are TGTGCCAGCAGTCCGACAGGGGAAGAGACCCAGTACTTC. It is translated as CASSPTGEETQYF.

This clone was picked up one time. V usage is TRBV5-1 and J usage is TRBJ2-3, with 14 bases matching TRBD2. The V gene end was trimmed by 3 bases and the J gene end by 0 bases; junction bases not matched to a gene: 3. This CDR3 comprises 17 residues. Germline V CDR1 and CDR2: SGHRS, YFSETQ. CDR3 sequence reads: CASSSGLAGASTDTQYF. CDR3 nucleotide sequence: TGCGCCAGCAGCTCGGGACTAGCGGGAGCTAGCACAGATACGCAGTATTTT.

J is TRBJ1-5 and V is TRBV28, with D maybe TRBD1 (5 bases). With 2 bases removed from V and 5 bases from J, the gap between germline ends came to 13 bases. CDR1 is MDHEN and CDR2 is SYDVKM in the germline V gene. There are 15 residues in the CDR3. This CDR3 reads CASSLEGRRYQPQHF. The CDR3, as DNA: TGTGCCAGCAGTTTAGAGGGGCGACGTTATCAGCCCCAGCATTTT.

The J gene is TRBJ2-1, the V gene TRBV6-4, with TRBD1 matching over 7 bases. The CDR3 runs to 15 residues. Germline CDR1 and CDR2: MRHNA and SNTAGT. The J segment lost 5 bases and the V segment lost 0 bases, leaving 4 bases of the junction unmatched. CDR3 in DNA: TGTGCCAGCAGTGACTCAGGGACAGCGGACAATGAGCAGTTCTTC. It specifies CASSDSGTADNEQFF.

This chain joins TRBV5-4 and TRBJ2-1; 10 bases fit TRBD2. The CDR3 extends over 15 amino acids. V shed 2 bases and J 6 bases; nucleotides not matched to a gene: 5. Germline V gene lookup returns CDR1 SGHNT and CDR2 YYREEE (reference sequence). DNA of the CDR3: TGTGCCAGCAGCTTTTACGGGACTAGCGCCAATGAGCAGTTCTTC. Its protein product is CASSFYGTSANEQFF.

As DNA, the CDR3 is TGTGCCAGCAGTTACACAGGAGACTCCTACGAGCAGTACTTC. Translated: CASSYTGDSYEQYF. The chain carries TRBV6-6 and TRBJ2-7; tentatively, D is TRBD1 (5 bases). From germline, CDR1 is MNHNY and CDR2 SVGAGI (reference sequence). The V and J ends lost 2 bases and 0 bases respectively, with 8 bases between them. This CDR3 is 14 amino acids long.

The chain joins TRBV4-2 to TRBJ2-1; TRBD1 aligns across 8 bases. V dropped 2 bases and J dropped 2; count of bases not matched to a gene: 5. This CDR3 has 16 residues. Germline CDR1 and CDR2: LGHNA and YNFKEQ. Here the CDR3 reads CASSQSAGGPYNEQFF. In DNA, the CDR3 is TGTGCCAGCAGCCAAAGTGCAGGGGGCCCCTACAATGAGCAGTTCTTC.

The chain recombines TRBV15 with TRBJ2-6; D unclear. CDR3 length equals 15 residues. CDR1 and CDR2 (germline): LNHNV, YYDKDF (reference sequence). V was trimmed by 1 base and J by 0 bases, leaving 4 bases between them. The CDR3 nucleotides are TGTGCCACCAGCAGAGCTAGCTCTGGGGCCAACGTCCTGACTTTC. Residues: CATSRASSGANVLTF. Full variable domain (outside the CDR3, taken from reference TRBV15 and TRBJ2-6): DAMVIQNPRYQVTQFGKPVTLSCSQTLNHNVMYWYQQKSSQAPKLLFHYYDKDFNNEADTPDNFQSRRPNTSFCFLDIRSPGLGDTAMYLCATSRASSGANVLTFGAGSRLTVL.

The V call is TRBV10-3, the J call TRBJ2-2, with 11 bases fitting TRBD2. This CDR3 is 16 amino acids long. The V gene's germline CDR1 is ENHRY and CDR2 SYGVKD. With V trimmed by 6 bases and J by 4 bases, 7 bases remained unmatched. Here the CDR3 reads CAISKTSGTGTGELFF. CDR3 bases: TGTGCCATCAGCAAGACTAGCGGGACGGGCACCGGGGAGCTGTTTTTT.

The chain has TRBV2 and TRBJ2-7; 9 nucleotides agree with TRBD1. The V gene's germline CDR1 is SNHLY and CDR2 FYNNEI. Trimming removed 4 bases from V and 4 bases from J; junction bases left unmatched: 5. The CDR3 extends over 14 amino acids. CDR3 bases: TGTGCCAGCAGTGTGGACAGGGGACGTTACGAGCAGTACTTC. Its translation: CASSVDRGRYEQYF.

V usage is TRBV19 and J usage is TRBJ2-1, with TRBD2 matching 13 bases. This CDR3 comprises 19 residues. Germline trimming cut 5 bases from V and 2 bases from J; bases unmatched to any gene: 12. CDR1 is LNHDA, CDR2 SQIVND, per germline (reference sequence). The CDR3 DNA reads TGTGCCAGTAGTCCTCCGCGACTAGCGGGAGGCGCTACCTACAATGAGCAGTTCTTC. Translated: CASSPPRLAGGATYNEQFF.

V is TRBV5-1 and J is TRBJ2-7; D perhaps matches TRBD1 (9 bases). Trimming left V 6 bases short and J 2 bases short, with 27 bases between. CDR3 length equals 18 residues. Germline loops: CDR1 SGHRS, CDR2 YFSETQ. The CDR3 protein is CASNPGQGPSGRAYEQYF. For the CDR3, the DNA is TGCGCCAGCAATCCGGGACAGGGACCTAGCGGGCGGGCCTACGAGCAGTACTTC.

The rearrangement uses TRBV6-6 and TRBJ1-2, with 10 bases fitting TRBD1. There are 15 residues in the CDR3. The ends lost 6 bases at V and 8 bases at J; junction bases unmatched: 12. Germline-derived CDR1 and CDR2 are MNHNY and SVGAGI (reference sequence). The CDR3 here is CASSRQGQGIIGYTF. CDR3 sequence (DNA): TGTGCCAGCAGCCGCCAGGGACAGGGGATCATCGGCTACACCTTC.

This clone has a single count. The rearrangement links TRBV15 to TRBJ2-3, with 7 nucleotides matching TRBD2. The CDR3 is 17 residues long. Germline loops: CDR1 LNHNV, CDR2 YYDKDF (reference sequence). The trim removed 2 bases at V and 2 bases at J, leaving 10 bases unmatched. The CDR3: CATSRSGGGYSTDTQYF. CDR3 in DNA: TGTGCCACCAGCAGAAGCGGCGGGGGATACTCCACAGATACGCAGTATTTT.

The chain is built from TRBV9 and TRBJ2-1, with TRBD2 matching over 10 bases. The V gene end was trimmed by 0 bases and the J gene end by 10 bases; junction bases not matched to a gene: 22. The CDR3 totals 20 residues. Germline CDR1 is SGDLS and CDR2 is YYNGEE. The CDR3 loop is CASSVVGGLAVIPETPEQFF. DNA of the CDR3: TGTGCCAGCAGCGTAGTGGGAGGACTAGCGGTGATTCCTGAGACACCGGAGCAGTTCTTC.

This clone appeared once. This rearrangement joins TRBV30 to TRBJ1-4; D unresolved. The CDR3 sequence is 13 residues long. Germline V gene sequence: CDR1 GTSNPN, CDR2 SVGIG (reference sequence). Trimming removed 0 bases at V and 8 bases at J, with 10 bases between. CDR3 bases: TGTGCCTGGAGTGTACTTGGTAACGAAAAACTGTTTTTT. Translated: CAWSVLGNEKLFF.

V gene TRBV5-1 combines with J gene TRBJ2-1; 9 nucleotides agree with TRBD1. The CDR3 runs to 15 residues. The V gene's germline CDR1 is SGHRS and CDR2 YFSETQ. After removal of 4 bases from V and 6 bases from J, the junction contained 8 bases not matched to a gene. The CDR3 sequence is CASSLGQGKVNEQFF. The DNA of the CDR3 is TGCGCCAGCAGCCTCGGACAGGGGAAAGTCAATGAGCAGTTCTTC.